The T cell receptor (beta chain) under discussion was sequenced for a study of shared clonotypes between healthy human individuals. Study at large: Per donor, three plates held CD4 naive cells, three held CD4 memory, two held CD8 naive and one held CD8 memory.

Assay: immunoSEQ multiplex PCR; the TCRdb copy retains only in-frame clones and omits some. The table lists some 740,000 clones, approximately 92% of them singletons. Study-level points and caveats: Against clonotypes common to all four donors, non-shared ones had lower generation probabilities. Memory subsets generally showed smaller estimated richness than naive subsets did.

CD45RO-negative, CCR7-positively selected cells formed the naive CD8 fraction, excluding terminally differentiated effector memory CD45RA+ cells. As to this clone: Its antigen is not identified.

Germline values: CDR1 SGHNT, CDR2 YYREEE (reference sequence). V was clipped by 1 base and J by 7 bases, with 14 bases between them. The CDR3 totals 14 residues. The sequenced material came from naive CD8+ T cells sorted from blood. The sequence came from a man aged 25-40 years in good health. This rearrangement joins TRBV5-4 to TRBJ1-1; D is perhaps TRBD1 (5 bases). The CDR3 region has the DNA TGTGCCAGCAGCTTGATAGGGGCCGAGAGTGAAGCTTTCTTT. It is translated as CASSLIGAESEAFF.